This T cell receptor beta chain came from a study of breast tumors, draining lymph nodes, adjacent tissues. Study observations and caveats: Compared with basal-like, luminal-like tumors shared significantly more repertoire with nontumor tissue.

TCRdb fed the multiplex PCR reads into MiXCR, producing one record per CDR3 protein. The sample has approximately 130,000 distinct CDR3 sequences; approximately 21% are singletons. This clonotype was recorded many times. Its target is unknown. CDR1 and CDR2 from the germline V gene are SGHNT and YYREEE (reference sequence). This CDR3 has 15 residues. J was trimmed by 3 bases and V by 5 bases; bases with no gene match: 8. Axillary draining lymph nodes of breast cancer patients supplied the node samples. The sequenced sample consisted of axillary lymph node tissue. The clonotype originates from a female donor with breast cancer. Some clones in this sample may be carry-over from other donors' samples. The chain has TRBV5-4 and TRBJ2-7, with 10 nucleotides matching TRBD1. CDR3 coding DNA: TGTGCCAGCAGTCTACCCAGGACAGGGGGCTACGAGCAGTACTTC. This translates into CASSLPRTGGYEQYF.